These 21 T cell receptor beta chains were all obtained from the same sample, sequenced in a study of blood T cell repertoires in COVID-19. TCRdb's table, derived via immunoSEQ multiplex PCR, lists solely in-frame clones and lacks some. The data contain approximately 70,000 clones, 60% to 85% of them singletons. Sequenced sample: peripheral blood. The receptor source for this set is an elderly woman with active or convalescent COVID-19.

This chain connects TRBV6-1 to TRBJ2-5; 10 bases agree with TRBD2. The CDR3 is 16 residues long. CDR1 MNHNS and CDR2 SASEGT come from the germline V gene. Trimming cost V 3 bases and J 5 bases; bases outside gene matches: 9. The CDR3: CASSETASGGRETQYF. In DNA, the CDR3 is TGTGCCAGCAGTGAGACGGCTAGCGGGGGTAGGGAGACCCAGTACTTC.

This clone turned up a few times. The V and J genes are TRBV10-1 and TRBJ2-5; D is ambiguous. CDR3 length: 15 residues. Trimming took 2 bases from V and 2 from J, leaving 12 bases between them. The germline V gene has CDR1 WNHNN and CDR2 SYGVQD (reference sequence). CDR3 nucleotides: TGCGCCAGCAGTGAGAGTGCGGCCCCTCAAGAGACCCAGTACTTC. This encodes CASSESAAPQETQYF.

This chain links TRBV5-5 with TRBJ1-3, with 9 bases lining up with TRBD1. The CDR3 loop spans 14 amino acids. CDR1 is SGHKS, CDR2 YYEKEE, per germline (reference sequence). V gave up 3 bases and J gave up 2 bases; unmatched junction bases: 0. The CDR3 nucleotides read TGTGCCAGCAGCTGGGACAGGGCTGGAAACACCATATATTTT. This sequence encodes CASSWDRAGNTIYF.

This chain uses TRBV6-5 with TRBJ2-2, with TRBD2 identical over 9 bases. CDR1 is MNHEY and CDR2 is SVGAGI in the germline V gene. J was trimmed by 6 bases and V by 5 bases; bases with no gene match: 4. The CDR3 has 14 amino acids. The DNA of the CDR3 is TGTGCCAGCAGTCGCGGGGGGGCCTCCGGGGAGCTGTTTTTT. Translating it yields CASSRGGASGELFF.

V is TRBV5-4 and J is TRBJ1-1; TRBD1 matches at 7 bases. CDR1 SGHNT and CDR2 YYREEE come from the germline V gene (reference sequence). Losses at the gene ends were 4 bases for V and 5 bases for J; bases not matched to a gene: 11. The CDR3 is 15 amino acids. The CDR3 protein is CASSEKTGPRTEAFF. CDR3 nucleotides: TGTGCCAGCAGCGAGAAGACAGGGCCTCGAACTGAAGCTTTCTTT.

This chain uses TRBV7-2 with TRBJ1-6; no firm D call. V lost 3 bases and J 6 bases, leaving 9 bases between the germline ends. The germline gives CDR1 SGHTA, CDR2 FQGNSA. CDR3 length: 14 residues. The CDR3 DNA sequence: TGTGCCAGCAGCTTTTTGGGCCTTAATTCACCCCTCCACTTT. As protein: CASSFLGLNSPLHF.

The chain couples TRBV4-3 to TRBJ1-2; TRBD1 aligns across 8 bases. Trimming at V came to 3 bases and at J to 7 bases, leaving 10 bases not matched to a gene. The CDR3 is 15 amino acids. Germline CDR1 reads LGHNA; CDR2 reads YSLEER. In nucleotides, the CDR3 is TGCGCCAGCAGCCAGGCCCAGACAGGGGTCGGTGGCTACACCTTC. Translating it yields CASSQAQTGVGGYTF.

This clone appeared a few times. The chain links TRBV9 to TRBJ2-2; TRBD1 matches at 7 bases. The CDR3 length is 15 residues. The ends lost 4 bases at V and 2 bases at J; junction bases unmatched: 5. The germline CDR1 and CDR2 sequences are SGDLS and YYNGEE. The CDR3 DNA is TGTGCCAGCAGCCTTCGGACAGGCAACACCGGGGAGCTGTTTTTT. Amino acid sequence: CASSLRTGNTGELFF.

J is TRBJ2-5 and V is TRBV27; TRBD1 matches 10 bases. Germline V gives CDR1 MNHEY, CDR2 SMNVEV (reference sequence). The CDR3 sequence is 17 residues long. The ends lost 5 bases at V and 5 bases at J; junction bases unmatched: 14. CDR3: CASSHPRTGGRIETQYF. CDR3 bases: TGTGCCAGCAGTCACCCCCGGACAGGGGGGAGGATTGAGACCCAGTACTTC.

This clone was observed once. V usage is TRBV6-6 and J usage is TRBJ2-3, with 11 bases aligning to TRBD2. CDR3 size: 15 residues. CDR1 and CDR2 (germline): MNHNY, SVGAGI (reference sequence). V trimming: 6 bases; J trimming: 2 bases; junction bases outside the gene matches: 4. CDR3 in amino acids: CASRLAGGPTDTQYF. The CDR3 nucleotides read TGTGCCAGCAGGTTAGCGGGAGGGCCCACAGATACGCAGTATTTT.

The genes are TRBV20-1 and TRBJ2-1; 11 bases are a match to TRBD2. The CDR3 contains 16 residues. Germline V gene lookup returns CDR1 DFQATT and CDR2 SNEGSKA (reference sequence). The J segment lost 3 bases and the V segment lost 3 bases, leaving 7 bases of the junction unmatched. CDR3 residues: CSASGASGGYYNEQFF. DNA of the CDR3: TGCAGTGCTAGTGGGGCTAGCGGGGGGTACTACAATGAGCAGTTCTTC.

The chain has TRBV7-2 and TRBJ2-3; 9 positions agree with TRBD1. Trimming cost V 4 bases and J 5 bases; bases outside gene matches: 7. CDR3 size: 15 residues. Germline V CDR1 and CDR2: SGHTA, FQGNSA. The CDR3 loop reads CASSWTGQGGDTQYF. The CDR3 DNA reads as TGTGCCAGCAGCTGGACGGGACAGGGCGGAGATACGCAGTATTTT.

V and J are TRBV7-9 and TRBJ1-3; TRBD1 matches 9 bases. Germline CDR1 is SEHNR and CDR2 is FQNEAQ (reference sequence). This CDR3 spans 14 amino acids. V trimming: 5 bases; J trimming: 8 bases; junction bases outside the gene matches: 7. This CDR3 is CASSNGTGTDTIYF. CDR3 DNA: TGTGCCAGCAGCAACGGGACAGGGACTGACACCATATATTTT.

J is TRBJ2-5 and V is TRBV4-2; 8 bases are a match to TRBD1. The V segment lost 5 bases and the J segment 5 bases; nucleotides outside the gene matches: 10. There are 15 residues in the CDR3. Germline loops: CDR1 LGHNA, CDR2 YNFKEQ. CDR3 region: CASSTGQDRWETQYF. For the CDR3, the DNA is TGTGCCAGCAGCACGGGACAGGATAGATGGGAGACCCAGTACTTC.

Here the CDR3 reads CASSPTSSGRSTDTQYF. The CDR3 DNA reads TGTGCCAGCAGCCCAACTTCTAGCGGGCGTAGCACAGATACGCAGTATTTT. The chain recombines TRBV7-2 with TRBJ2-3, with 8 bases lining up with TRBD2. The germline V gene encodes CDR1 SGHTA and CDR2 FQGNSA. J was trimmed by 0 bases and V by 5 bases; bases with no gene match: 10. The CDR3 extends over 17 amino acids.

This rearrangement joins TRBV20-1 to TRBJ2-1, with D unclear. The germline V and J ends were trimmed by 3 bases and 0 bases, with 6 bases remaining between them. CDR1 is DFQATT, CDR2 SNEGSKA, per germline (reference sequence). CDR3 size: 13 residues. The CDR3 loop reads CSASWSSYNEQFF. CDR3 coding DNA: TGCAGTGCTAGTTGGAGCTCCTACAATGAGCAGTTCTTC.

This clone appeared a few times. The chain uses TRBV27 and TRBJ2-2; 9 nucleotides match TRBD1. The V gene's germline CDR1 is MNHEY and CDR2 SMNVEV (reference sequence). CDR3 size: 18 residues. J gave up 5 bases and V 6 bases, and 16 bases lay outside the gene matches. In nucleotides, the CDR3 is TGTGCCAGCAGGGTTATTGCTGGGGGACAGGGTAGAACCGGGGAGCTGTTTTTT. Protein product: CASRVIAGGQGRTGELFF.

The chain combines TRBV11-2 with TRBJ2-3, with D possibly being TRBD2 (6 bases). CDR1 and CDR2 (germline): SGHAT, FQNNGV. The CDR3 sequence is 16 residues long. The ends were cut back, 2 bases at V and 0 bases at J, with 12 bases in the middle. Here the CDR3 reads CASSLRGAGSTDTQYF. CDR3 bases: TGTGCCAGCAGCTTACGGGGAGCGGGCAGCACAGATACGCAGTATTTT.

V and J are TRBV7-9 and TRBJ2-1; 11 nucleotides line up with TRBD1. CDR1 is SEHNR, CDR2 FQNEAQ, per germline (reference sequence). The trim removed 4 bases at V and 7 bases at J, leaving 18 bases unmatched. The CDR3 sequence is 19 residues long. The CDR3 DNA is TGTGCCAGCAGCTCGGACAGGGGGCGGCGACTAGCTATAGAGAATGAGCAGTTCTTC. This translates into CASSSDRGRRLAIENEQFF.

This chain connects TRBV20-1 to TRBJ2-5; D unclear. The germline CDR1 and CDR2 sequences are DFQATT and SNEGSKA (reference sequence). The CDR3 has 11 amino acids. V lost 2 bases and J 5 bases, leaving 6 bases between the germline ends. CDR3 in amino acids: CSARSWETQYF. For the CDR3, the DNA is TGCAGTGCTAGAAGCTGGGAGACCCAGTACTTC.

V and J are TRBV5-1 and TRBJ1-4; 8 nucleotides line up with TRBD1. This CDR3 spans 16 amino acids. Germline lookup yields CDR1 SGHRS and CDR2 YFSETQ. V gave up 0 bases and J gave up 7 bases; unmatched junction bases: 8. This CDR3 reads CASSLDPDRVLEKLFF. CDR3 nucleotide sequence: TGCGCCAGCAGCTTGGACCCGGACAGGGTCCTTGAAAAACTGTTTTTT.